This T cell receptor beta chain was found in a study of CD8+CD57+ T cells in acquired aplastic anemia (dated by TCRdb to the late 2010s). With regard to the full study: Extracted DNA from sorted CD4+ and CD8+ cells averaged 3.2 ug, ranging from roughly 0.17 to 27.4 ug. Healthy donor samples averaged approximately 10 million reads for CD4+ and 11 million to 12 million for CD8+ cells.

TCR beta VDJ combination and CDR3 sequence profiling used genomic DNA as the template. An Illumina HiSeq 2000 was used for TCR repertoire sequencing. As for how the authors treated the data: TRBV/TRBJ rearrangement plots, CDR3 size and DJ length profiles, and Simpson's diversity index were used to evaluate the repertoires. The most abundant DNA sequence in the deep sequencing data was defined as the immunodominant clone. CDR3 amino acid sequences were screened for sharing across subjects and compared with published repertoires and the VDJdb database. TCRdb reanalyzed the raw reads on its own, using fastp at Q25 for trimming and MiXCR for clone calling, and kept in-frame beta chains. Entries that share a CDR3 protein sequence are merged under the most common genes and DNA. TCRdb's processing, not the authors' own work, is the source of the V and J calls. Recorded for this sample are a few hundred thousand distinct CDR3 sequences; approximately 60% of them occurred a single time. In total, the top ten clones hold less than 30% of the sample.

Findings and caveats that apply to the study as a whole: Some 27 CD8+ CDR3 sequences were found in both patients and controls but appeared to be highly expressed in patients and within the immunodominant clones of the patients. Patients and healthy controls showed no significant difference in CD8+ Simpson's diversity (P=0.060).

CDR1 SNHLY and CDR2 FYNNEI were looked up in the germline V gene. The CDR3 starts with the cysteine, ends with the phenylalanine, and has 16 residues. The retained sequence is limited to the CDR3, 48 bases, with the frame set at the first base. Unmatched junction bases come to 10, with V trimmed by 4 bases and J by 7 bases. There are many counts of this clonotype. The antigen it recognizes is unknown. One base away there is no much larger clone; base qualities are not given. TCR repertoires of sorted CD4+ and CD8+ blood T cells from severe aplastic anemia patients and healthy subjects were deep-sequenced in the study. Ficoll-Paque density gradient centrifugation was used to isolate peripheral blood mononuclear cells. Before DNA extraction, CD4+ and CD8+ T cells were sorted with FACS or magnetic beads.

The sequencing sample was made of sorted CD4+, CD8+, or CD8+CD57+ T cells (not recorded which) from PBMCs. The V and J genes are TRBV2 and TRBJ2-5, with 12 middle bases fitting TRBD2. The TCR sequence derives from a human donor in good health. The sequenced DNA is TGTGCCAGCAGTGGGACTAGCGGGGCTACACTTGGGACCCAGTACTTC. This is translated as CASSGTSGATLGTQYF.